These 32 T cell receptor beta chains were all obtained from the same sample, sequenced in a study of CD8+ T cells in alopecia areata. RNA extraction and reverse transcription yielded cDNA as sequencing template. Data came from immunoSEQ multiplex PCR; TCRdb stores just in-frame clones and leaves some out. The top ten clones hold 8.8% of a sample with about 99,000 clones, 45% to 60% of them seen once. The sequencing input was CD4+ T cells sorted from blood. These receptors originate from a human donor in good health.

This chain joins TRBV27 and TRBJ2-5; 7 positions agree with TRBD2. This CDR3 has 13 residues. After removal of 3 bases from V and 4 bases from J, the junction contained 2 bases not matched to a gene. The germline CDR1 and CDR2 sequences are MNHEY and SMNVEV (reference sequence). CDR3 bases: TGTGCCAGCAGTTTCTCGGGGGGAGAGACCCAGTACTTC. Translated: CASSFSGGETQYF.

This chain uses TRBV2 with TRBJ2-5; D gene unclear. CDR1 is SNHLY and CDR2 is FYNNEI in the germline V gene. Between the trimmed V and J ends, which lost 2 bases and 3 bases, there was a span of 7 bases. The CDR3 runs to 13 residues. The CDR3 region is CASSEQSEETQYF. CDR3 DNA: TGTGCCAGCAGTGAACAGTCCGAAGAGACCCAGTACTTC.

This chain connects TRBV27 to TRBJ1-5; D possibly corresponds to TRBD1 (5 bases). With 5 bases removed from V and 5 bases from J, the gap between germline ends came to 10 bases. The germline V gene has CDR1 MNHEY and CDR2 SMNVEV (reference sequence). The CDR3 totals 13 residues. CDR3 sequence (DNA): TGTGCCAGCAGTCCCAAAGGGGATCAGCCCCAGCATTTT. Protein: CASSPKGDQPQHF.

The chain carries TRBV15 and TRBJ2-7, with D possibly matching TRBD2 (5 bases). There are 13 residues in the CDR3. CDR1 is LNHNV, CDR2 YYDKDF, per germline (reference sequence). V was cut by 2 bases and J by 7 bases, with 12 bases left in between. Written as DNA, the CDR3 is TGTGCCACCAGCAGACCCCACACTAGGGAGCAGTACTTC. This codes for CATSRPHTREQYF.

This clone has a handful of counts. The rearrangement joins TRBV5-6 to TRBJ2-1, with unresolved D. CDR1 is SGHDT and CDR2 is YYEEEE in the germline V gene. V shed 1 base and J shed 7 bases, with 15 bases lying between them. This CDR3 contains 15 residues. The CDR3 loop is CASSLRSSIANEQFF. In DNA form, the CDR3 reads TGTGCCAGCAGCTTGAGAAGCTCCATTGCTAATGAGCAGTTCTTC.

The rearrangement uses TRBV2 and TRBJ1-2; no reliable D call. CDR1 is SNHLY and CDR2 is FYNNEI in the germline V gene. The CDR3 has 15 amino acids. V lost 1 base, J lost 7 bases, and 16 bases lay in between. The CDR3 region is CASSEEVAPGSGYTF. CDR3 bases: TGTGCCAGCAGTGAAGAGGTCGCCCCGGGGTCTGGCTACACCTTC.

The rearrangement links TRBV27 to TRBJ2-1; 12 bases align to TRBD2. Germline CDR1 is MNHEY and CDR2 is SMNVEV (reference sequence). CDR3 length equals 17 residues. V shed 3 bases and J 2 bases; nucleotides not matched to a gene: 5. The CDR3 DNA follows: TGTGCCAGCAGTTTTCCGACTAGCGGGGGAACCTACAATGAGCAGTTCTTC. This sequence encodes CASSFPTSGGTYNEQFF.

This chain connects TRBV6-5 to TRBJ2-2; 7 nucleotides line up with TRBD2. V was clipped by 6 bases and J by 4 bases; unmatched bases: 8. CDR3 length: 15 amino acids. The germline gives CDR1 MNHEY, CDR2 SVGAGI. DNA for the CDR3: TGTGCCAGCAGGACCGGGGGGAGGGGCACCGGGGAGCTGTTTTTT. This translates into CASRTGGRGTGELFF.

The genes are TRBV16 and TRBJ2-5; a possible D gene is TRBD1 (6 bases). Germline-derived CDR1 and CDR2 are KGHSY and FQNENV. The V end lost 0 bases, the J end lost 7 bases, and 15 bases lay between the germline ends. The length of the CDR3 is 15 residues. The CDR3 sequence: CASSQSSTGSGTQYF. The DNA of the CDR3 is TGTGCCAGCAGCCAATCCTCGACAGGATCTGGGACCCAGTACTTC. Full variable domain (missing parts from reference TRBV16 and TRBJ2-5): GEEVAQTPKHLVRGEGQKAKLYCAPIKGHSYVFWYQQVLKNEFKFLISFQNENVFDETGMPKERFSAKCLPNSPCSLEIQATKLEDSAVYFCASSQSSTGSGTQYFGPGTRLLVL.

The sample holds a few counts of this clone. The V call is TRBV29-1, the J call TRBJ2-1; D may correspond to TRBD1 or TRBD2 (6 bases each). The length of the CDR3 is 15 residues. Germline-derived CDR1 and CDR2 are SQVTM and ANQGSEA. V lost 7 bases, J lost 8 bases, and 24 bases lay in between. The CDR3 loop reads CSGGAGTPLGDEQFF. DNA for the CDR3: TGCAGCGGGGGCGCGGGGACACCTCTAGGGGATGAGCAGTTCTTC.

Of note for this clone: One junction end does not reproduce the germline sequence, and a read error may be involved. The CDR3 reads CASSLYPRPF. Written as DNA, the CDR3 is TGTGCCAGCAGCCTGTATCCGCGACCATTC. The chain recombines TRBV14 with TRBJ1-2, with unresolved D. Germline V gene lookup returns CDR1 SGHDN and CDR2 FVKESK. The CDR3 spans 10 residues.

The rearrangement links TRBV25-1 to TRBJ1-2; D is perhaps TRBD1 (5 bases). The CDR3 runs 13 residues. Germline V gene sequence: CDR1 MGHDK, CDR2 SYGVNS. V was trimmed by 6 bases and J by 7 bases, leaving 15 bases between them. Here the CDR3 reads CASRAAGRTGYTF. The CDR3 bases are TGTGCCAGCAGAGCAGCAGGGCGCACTGGCTACACCTTC.

This clone was seen once. V gene TRBV30 combines with J gene TRBJ2-5; the D gene could be TRBD1 or TRBD2 (6 bases each). Germline V gene lookup returns CDR1 GTSNPN and CDR2 SVGIG (reference sequence). The V end was cut by 2 bases, the J end by 6 bases, with 13 bases between. This CDR3 region has 13 residues. CDR3: CAWSIPGAKTQYF. CDR3 sequence (DNA): TGTGCCTGGAGTATCCCGGGGGCAAAGACCCAGTACTTC.

This chain connects TRBV25-1 to TRBJ1-6; D might be TRBD1 (5 bases). This CDR3 is 13 amino acids long. V lost 4 bases to trimming and J lost 6 bases, with 7 bases between them. Germline V gives CDR1 MGHDK, CDR2 SYGVNS. The chain's CDR3 is CASSARVNSPLHF. CDR3 in DNA: TGTGCCAGCAGTGCCAGGGTTAATTCACCCCTCCACTTT. Combining the CDR3 with reference TRBV25-1 and TRBJ1-6 gives the whole variable domain EADIYQTPRYLVIGTGKKITLECSQTMGHDKMYWYQQDPGMELHLIHYSYGVNSTEKGDLSSESTVSRIRTEHFPLTLESARPSHTSQYLCASSARVNSPLHFGNGTRLTVT.

The chain combines TRBV30 with TRBJ2-7, with TRBD1 as a possible D gene (7 bases). Germline V gene lookup returns CDR1 GTSNPN and CDR2 SVGIG (reference sequence). This CDR3 contains 14 residues. The V gene lost 0 bases and the J gene lost 3 bases, with 12 bases spanning the gap. DNA for the CDR3: TGTGCCTGGAGTGTACTTCAGGGGGGCTACGAGCAGTACTTC. It codes for CAWSVLQGGYEQYF.

J is TRBJ2-7 and V is TRBV29-1; 9 nucleotides match TRBD1. Germline CDR1 reads SQVTM; CDR2 reads ANQGSEA. The length of the CDR3 is 15 residues. The junction had 12 bases not matched to a gene; V was cut back by 4 bases and J by 5 bases. CDR3 sequence reads: CSVVPGQGIFDEQYF. In nucleotides, the CDR3 is TGCAGCGTTGTCCCCGGACAGGGGATTTTCGACGAGCAGTACTTC.

Regarding this clone: One junction end disagrees with the germline gene, perhaps due to a read error. V gene TRBV19 combines with J gene TRBJ1-2; perhaps TRBD1 as D (5 bases). CDR3 length: 12 residues. Germline loops: CDR1 LNHDA, CDR2 SQIVND (reference sequence). The CDR3 spells CATSWAGKGYTF. The CDR3 nucleotides are TGTGCCACTAGTTGGGCAGGGAAAGGCTACACCTTC.

Written as DNA, the CDR3 is TGCGCCAGCAGCTTGGTAAGCGGGGCCAACGTCCTGACTTTC. It translates to CASSLVSGANVLTF. V and J are TRBV5-1 and TRBJ2-6; D not certain. The ends were cut back, 0 bases at V and 4 bases at J, with 5 bases in the middle. Germline assignment: CDR1 SGHRS and CDR2 YFSETQ. This CDR3 has 14 amino acids.

This rearrangement joins TRBV10-3 to TRBJ2-7; 7 bases agree with TRBD2. The J segment lost 0 bases and the V segment lost 3 bases, leaving 8 bases of the junction unmatched. The CDR3 is 16 residues long. Germline V gives CDR1 ENHRY, CDR2 SYGVKD. The CDR3 DNA follows: TGTGCCATCAGTGACCGGCGGGGGATGAGCTCCTACGAGCAGTACTTC. Translation gives CAISDRRGMSSYEQYF.

The V and J genes are TRBV28 and TRBJ2-5, with TRBD2 as a possible D gene (5 bases). Germline V gene data show CDR1 as MDHEN and CDR2 as SYDVKM. This CDR3 has 13 amino acids. V shed 5 bases and J shed 5 bases, with 12 bases lying between them. The CDR3 loop is CASSPHTRETQYF. In DNA, the CDR3 is TGTGCCAGCAGTCCACACACTAGGGAGACCCAGTACTTC.

The gene calls are TRBV28 and TRBJ2-5; D not resolved. The CDR3 contains 14 residues. V gave up 1 base and J gave up 5 bases, with 11 bases separating them. Germline V gene data show CDR1 as MDHEN and CDR2 as SYDVKM. Here the CDR3 DNA reads TGTGCCAGCAGTTTATCGGGTGTTACGGAGACCCAGTACTTC. Amino acids: CASSLSGVTETQYF. Full variable domain (missing parts from reference TRBV28 and TRBJ2-5): DVKVTQSSRYLVKRTGEKVFLECVQDMDHENMFWYRQDPGLGLRLIYFSYDVKMKEKGDIPEGYSVSREKKERFSLILESASTNQTSMYLCASSLSGVTETQYFGPGTRLLVL.

This rearrangement joins TRBV30 to TRBJ1-5; perhaps TRBD1 as D (5 bases). This CDR3 region has 17 residues. Germline assignment: CDR1 GTSNPN and CDR2 SVGIG (reference sequence). Trimming took off 1 base at V and 0 bases at J, with 16 bases between the two ends. The CDR3 region has the DNA TGTGCCTGGAGTGCGGGGGGGTTGTCATATAGCAATCAGCCCCAGCATTTT. The encoded protein is CAWSAGGLSYSNQPQHF.

This clone was observed once. The gene calls are TRBV4-1 and TRBJ2-1; a possible D gene is TRBD1 (6 bases). Germline CDR1 is MGHRA and CDR2 is YSYEKL. V lost 0 bases, J lost 9 bases, and 21 bases lay in between. This CDR3 comprises 17 residues. The CDR3, as DNA: TGCGCCAGCAGCCAAGATAAGGGGACATCGTTCATCACTGAGCAGTTCTTC. It encodes CASSQDKGTSFITEQFF.

This clone was counted many times. The V and J genes are TRBV10-2 and TRBJ2-7, with 10 bases identical to TRBD1. In germline, CDR1 is WSHSY, CDR2 SAAADI. V dropped 7 bases and J dropped 4; count of bases not matched to a gene: 4. The CDR3 is 13 residues long. The CDR3 region is CASTPGQGYEQYF. Here the CDR3 DNA reads TGCGCCAGCACTCCGGGACAGGGGTACGAGCAGTACTTC.

A single count supports this clone. The chain uses TRBV23-1 and TRBJ1-6, with a possible D match to TRBD1 (5 bases). TRBV23-1 carries the ORF label, with uncertain function. The CDR3 has 16 amino acids. The V gene lost 1 base and the J gene lost 9 bases, with 16 bases spanning the gap. The CDR3 here is CASSQLGSGGGSPLHF. The CDR3 DNA sequence: TGCGCCAGCAGTCAATTAGGGTCTGGGGGTGGTTCACCCCTCCACTTT.

The chain couples TRBV5-6 to TRBJ2-3; D assignment may be TRBD1 or TRBD2 (5 bases each). The CDR3 has 15 amino acids. Trimming left V 4 bases short and J 2 bases short, with 14 bases between. Germline CDR1 is SGHDT and CDR2 is YYEEEE. DNA of the CDR3: TGTGCCAGCAGCAAACCGGGACCGAACACAGATACGCAGTATTTT. Encoded protein: CASSKPGPNTDTQYF.

V usage is TRBV30 and J usage is TRBJ1-5, with TRBD1 identical over 8 bases. Germline trimming cut 4 bases from V and 5 bases from J; bases unmatched to any gene: 4. The CDR3 is 13 residues long. CDR1 and CDR2 from the germline V gene are GTSNPN and SVGIG (reference sequence). The CDR3 sequence: CAWTNRGDQPQHF. The CDR3 bases are TGTGCCTGGACTAACAGGGGGGATCAGCCCCAGCATTTT.

The gene calls are TRBV10-3 and TRBJ2-1; 9 positions agree with TRBD1. The CDR3 extends over 16 amino acids. Germline V lookup: CDR1 ENHRY, CDR2 SYGVKD. Germline trimming cut 0 bases from V and 3 bases from J; bases unmatched to any gene: 3. The CDR3 DNA reads TGTGCCATCAGTGAGTCGCCGGGACAGGGCTACAATGAGCAGTTCTTC. It encodes CAISESPGQGYNEQFF.

The chain recombines TRBV7-9 with TRBJ1-4; D gene ambiguous. This CDR3 comprises 14 residues. Between the trimmed V and J ends, which lost 2 bases and 8 bases, there was a span of 12 bases. CDR1 and CDR2 from the germline V gene are SEHNR and FQNEAQ (reference sequence). CDR3 sequence reads: CASSLRTYGEKLFF. The CDR3 nucleotides are TGTGCCAGCAGCTTAAGGACCTATGGGGAAAAACTGTTTTTT. Full variable domain (outside the CDR3, taken from reference TRBV7-9 and TRBJ1-4): DTGVSQNPRHKITKRGQNVTFRCDPISEHNRLYWYRQTLGQGPEFLTYFQNEAQLEKSRLLSDRFSAERPKGSFSTLEIQRTEQGDSAMYLCASSLRTYGEKLFFGSGTQLSVL.

The chain combines TRBV30 with TRBJ2-7; the D gene is possibly TRBD1 (5 bases). Germline V gene data show CDR1 as GTSNPN and CDR2 as SVGIG (reference sequence). The CDR3 runs to 13 residues. The V end lost 4 bases, the J end lost 2 bases, and 12 bases lay between the germline ends. CDR3 amino acids: CAWTRTPTYEQYF. The CDR3 DNA sequence: TGTGCCTGGACCAGGACACCGACCTACGAGCAGTACTTC.

The V call is TRBV13, the J call TRBJ1-6; D is undetermined. The germline V and J ends were trimmed by 2 bases and 7 bases, with 6 bases remaining between them. The germline V gene has CDR1 PRHDT and CDR2 FYEKMQ (reference sequence). The CDR3 totals 13 residues. The CDR3 DNA reads as TGTGCCAGCAGCTTATCCCGAAATTCACCCCTCCACTTT. Residues: CASSLSRNSPLHF.

The chain couples TRBV5-6 to TRBJ1-1, with TRBD1 matching 8 bases. The length of the CDR3 is 15 residues. Germline V CDR1 and CDR2: SGHDT, YYEEEE. With 1 base clipped from V and 4 bases from J, the junction kept 6 bases outside the gene matches. The CDR3 sequence is CASSLRWDRFTEAFF. The CDR3 DNA reads as TGTGCCAGCAGCTTGAGGTGGGACAGGTTCACTGAAGCTTTCTTT.